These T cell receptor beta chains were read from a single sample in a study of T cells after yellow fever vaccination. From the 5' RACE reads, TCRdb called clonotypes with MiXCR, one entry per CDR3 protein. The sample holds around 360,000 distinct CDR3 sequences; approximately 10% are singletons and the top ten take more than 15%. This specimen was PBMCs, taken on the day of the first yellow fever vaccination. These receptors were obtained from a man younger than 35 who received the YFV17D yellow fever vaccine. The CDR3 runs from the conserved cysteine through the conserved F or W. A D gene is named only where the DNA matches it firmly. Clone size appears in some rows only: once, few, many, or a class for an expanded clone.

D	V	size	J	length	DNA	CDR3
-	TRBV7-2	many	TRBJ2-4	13	TGTGCCAGCAGCCCGAATCTACCAAAGGTTCAGTACTTC	CASSPNLPKVQYF
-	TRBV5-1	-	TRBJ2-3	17	TGCGCCAGCAGCTTGGCAGGGTTTAGTCATAGCACAGATACGCAGTATTTT	CASSLAGFSHSTDTQYF
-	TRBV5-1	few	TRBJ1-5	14	TGCGCCAGCAGCTTGGCCGGACTTGATCAGCCCCAGCATTTT	CASSLAGLDQPQHF
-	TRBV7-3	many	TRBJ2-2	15	TGTGCCAGCAGGCCGTCCAGGGGGAACACCGGGGAGCTGTTTTTT	CASRPSRGNTGELFF
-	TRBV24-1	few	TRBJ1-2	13	TGTGCCACCAGTGATTTGTTCCAGGATGGCTACACCTTC	CATSDLFQDGYTF
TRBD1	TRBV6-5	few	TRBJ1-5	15	TGTGCCAGCAGTTACTCGAACAGGGGGCTTCAGCCCCAGCATTTT	CASSYSNRGLQPQHF
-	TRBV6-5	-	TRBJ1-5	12	TGTGCCAGCAGGACCGGATATCAGCCCCAGCATTTT	CASRTGYQPQHF
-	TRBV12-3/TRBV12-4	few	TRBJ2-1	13	TGTGCCAGCAGTTCCAGGGGGGAGAATGAGCAGTTCTTC	CASSSRGENEQFF
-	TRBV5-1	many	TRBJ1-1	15	TGCGCCAGCAGCGTATCCACCGGAAGGGGAACTGAAGCTTTCTTT	CASSVSTGRGTEAFF
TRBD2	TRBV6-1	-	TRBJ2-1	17	TGTGCCAGCAGTGAATCGCGGGGGGCAGTTGGCTTTGCTGAGCAGTTCTTC	CASSESRGAVGFAEQFF
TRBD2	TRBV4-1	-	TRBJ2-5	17	TGCGCCAGCAGCCCAGGGATGCGGGGGGTACAAGAAAGGACCCAGTACTTC	CASSPGMRGVQERTQYF
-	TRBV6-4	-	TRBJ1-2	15	TGTGCCAGCAGCCCCGGAGGGACGGTGAAATATGGCTACACCTTC	CASSPGGTVKYGYTF
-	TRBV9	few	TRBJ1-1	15	TGTGCCAGCAGCCCAACCGGGGAGGTTGGCACTGAAGCTTTCTTT	CASSPTGEVGTEAFF
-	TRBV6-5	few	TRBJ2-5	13	TGTGCCAGCAGTTACGCCGGGTCAGAGACCCAGTACTTC	CASSYAGSETQYF
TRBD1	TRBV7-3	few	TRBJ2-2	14	TGTGCCAGCAGCAGGGACAGGGGGCTCGGGGAGCTGTTTTTT	CASSRDRGLGELFF
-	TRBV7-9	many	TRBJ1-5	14	TGTGCCAGCAGCCAAGGGGGGGGGCCGCGGCCCCAGCATTTT	CASSQGGGPRPQHF
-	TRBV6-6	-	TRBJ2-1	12	TGTGCCAGCAGAGGCAGGGTAGTTGAGCAGTTCTTC	CASRGRVVEQFF
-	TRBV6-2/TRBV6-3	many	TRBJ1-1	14	TGTGCCAGCTTCCGGGACATGGTTACCGTGGAAGCTTTCTTT	CASFRDMVTVEAFF
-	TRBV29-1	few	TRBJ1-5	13	TGCAGCGTTGTTAGTCAGATCAATCAGCCCCAGCATTTT	CSVVSQINQPQHF
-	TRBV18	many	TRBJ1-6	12	TGTGCCAGCTCCCCCTATAATTCACCCCTCCACTTT	CASSPYNSPLHF
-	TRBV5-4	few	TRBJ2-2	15	TGTGCCAGCAGCTTCGGAGGGAGCAACACCGGGGAGCTGTTTTTT	CASSFGGSNTGELFF
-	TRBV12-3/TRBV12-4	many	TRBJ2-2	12	TGTGCCAGCAGCCAGGGGTCCGGGGAGCTGTTTTTT	CASSQGSGELFF
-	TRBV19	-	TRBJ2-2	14	TGTGCCAGTAGAGTGGGGTCGGACACCGGGGAGCTGTTTTTT	CASRVGSDTGELFF
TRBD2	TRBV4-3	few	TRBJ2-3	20	TGCGCCAGCAGCCAGAAATATACCGGGACTAGCGGGGCGGGCACAGATACGCAGTATTTT	CASSQKYTGTSGAGTDTQYF
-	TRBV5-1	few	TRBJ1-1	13	TGCGCCAGCAGCCCAGAAAGTTTGACTGAAGCTTTCTTT	CASSPESLTEAFF
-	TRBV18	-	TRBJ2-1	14	TGTGCCAGCTCACCACCGAACATGTACGATGAGCAGTTCTTC	CASSPPNMYDEQFF
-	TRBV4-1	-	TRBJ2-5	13	TGCGCCAACAGCCAAGCCTGGAAATTGGCCCAGTACTTC	CANSQAWKLAQYF
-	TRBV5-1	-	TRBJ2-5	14	TGCGCCAGCAGCTTGGGAGGACAGAAAGAGACCCAGTACTTC	CASSLGGQKETQYF
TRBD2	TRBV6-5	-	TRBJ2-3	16	TGTGCCAGCAGTTACCGGGGGGTGTCCACGACAGATACGCCGTATTTT	CASSYRGVSTTDTPYF
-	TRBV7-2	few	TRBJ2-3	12	TGTGCCAGCAGCCCCCTTCAAGATACGCAGTATTTT	CASSPLQDTQYF
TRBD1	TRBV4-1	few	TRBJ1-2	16	TGCGCCAGCAGCCGAACCGGGACAGGGAGTCCCTATGGCTACACCTTC	CASSRTGTGSPYGYTF
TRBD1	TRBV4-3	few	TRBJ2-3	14	TGCGCCAGCAGCCCGGACAGGGGTGGCGATACGCAGTATTTT	CASSPDRGGDTQYF
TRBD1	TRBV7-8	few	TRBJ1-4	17	TGTGCCAGCAGCCCATTTAGGGCCGGGACAGGGGGAGAAAAACTGTTTTTT	CASSPFRAGTGGEKLFF
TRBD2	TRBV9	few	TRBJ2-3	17	TGTGCCAGCAGCTACGGGGGGGCCGGAAAGTATACAGATACGCAGTATTTT	CASSYGGAGKYTDTQYF
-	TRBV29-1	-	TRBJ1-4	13	TGCAGCGTAGGCTGGGGCAGAAATGAAAAACTGTTTTTT	CSVGWGRNEKLFF